Below, 13 T cell receptor beta chains from the same sample are listed, as sequenced in a study of blood T cells in healthy people across ages. Then a second PCR, running about 6 to 11 cycles, was carried out with a sample-barcoded 5' primer and a J-beta primer mix. TCRdb ran MiXCR on the 5' RACE reads and lists one entry per CDR3 protein. This sample has 1.5 million to 2 million distinct CDR3 sequences; about 50% occur once, and the top ten carry approximately 2.1%. The sequencing input was blood. Every receptor here comes from a woman aged 35 to 49 in good health.

The chain couples TRBV12-3 or TRBV12-4 to TRBJ2-1; TRBD2 matches 8 bases. CDR3 length: 15 amino acids. With 6 bases clipped from V and 1 base from J, the junction kept 5 bases outside the gene matches. The chain's CDR3 is CASRATGGSYNEQFF. The CDR3 nucleotides are TGTGCCAGCAGGGCAACGGGGGGGTCCTACAATGAGCAGTTCTTC.

In the case of this clonotype: A much more abundant neighbour one base away suggests this may be a read error. The V and J genes are TRBV12-3 or TRBV12-4 and TRBJ2-3, with D hard to call. The length of the CDR3 is 15 residues. V dropped 3 bases and J dropped 0 bases, with 10 bases sitting between them. CDR3 nucleotide sequence: TGTGCCAGCAGTTTTGGCGCTCCTAGCACAGATACGCAGTATTTT. Encoded protein: CASSFGAPSTDTQYF.

This chain's CDR3 is CASSASFGGTEAFF. The CDR3 nucleotides read TGTGCCAGCAGCGCGTCCTTCGGAGGGACAGAAGCTTTCTTT. J is TRBJ1-1 and V is TRBV7-2; TRBD1 might be the D (6 bases). Germline CDR1 reads SGHTA; CDR2 reads FQGNSA. V lost 5 bases to trimming and J lost 8 bases, with 18 bases between them. This CDR3 is built from 14 residues.

The chain is built from TRBV15 and TRBJ1-6, with D perhaps TRBD1 (5 bases). Germline lookup yields CDR1 LNHNV and CDR2 YYDKDF (reference sequence). Trimming stripped 3 bases from V and 3 bases from J, with 15 bases between. This CDR3 spans 17 amino acids. The CDR3 sequence: CATSRASGANYNSPLHF. CDR3 DNA: TGTGCCACCAGCAGGGCAAGCGGGGCAAACTATAATTCACCCCTCCACTTT.

This clonotype appeared a few times. V gene TRBV6-6 combines with J gene TRBJ2-5, with D possibly being TRBD1 or TRBD2 (6 bases each). CDR3 size: 15 residues. Trimming shortened V by 0 bases and J by 5 bases, and 13 bases separated the two germline ends. Germline CDR1 is MNHNY and CDR2 is SVGAGI (reference sequence). The CDR3 DNA sequence: TGTGCCAGCAGTTACTCGACCGGGGGCCGGGAGACCCAGTACTTC. Encoded protein: CASSYSTGGRETQYF.

This clonotype has just a few counts. V gene TRBV28 combines with J gene TRBJ2-1; 10 bases fit TRBD2. Per germline, CDR1 MDHEN and CDR2 SYDVKM. With 6 bases clipped from V and 5 bases from J, the junction kept 10 bases outside the gene matches. The CDR3 runs to 16 residues. The CDR3: CASRIWGLANDNEQFF. For the CDR3, the DNA is TGTGCCAGCAGAATATGGGGACTAGCGAATGACAATGAGCAGTTCTTC.

The rearrangement uses TRBV12-5 and TRBJ2-7; no definite D call. Germline loops: CDR1 LGHNT, CDR2 FRNRAP. V lost 9 bases, J lost 2 bases, and 11 bases lay in between. The CDR3 length is 12 residues. DNA for the CDR3: TGTGCTAGCCGGGTAAAAACCTACGAGCAGTACTTC. Amino acids: CASRVKTYEQYF. The variable domain in full, with the rest retrieved from reference TRBV12-5 and TRBJ2-7, is DARVTQTPRHKVTEMGQEVTMRCQPILGHNTVFWYRQTMMQGLELLAYFRNRAPLDDSGMPKDRFSAEMPDATLATLKIQPSEPRDSAVYFCASRVKTYEQYFGPGTRLTVT.

The J gene is TRBJ1-5, the V gene TRBV6-5; tentatively, D is TRBD1 (6 bases). The ends were cut back, 6 bases at V and 4 bases at J, with 16 bases in the middle. Germline lookup yields CDR1 MNHEY and CDR2 SVGAGI. There are 15 residues in the CDR3. In DNA, the CDR3 is TGTGCCAGCAGGCCTGGACAGCCGGGGAATCAGCCCCAGCATTTT. This codes for CASRPGQPGNQPQHF.

The rearrangement links TRBV4-2 to TRBJ2-3; 8 bases map to TRBD2. This CDR3 region has 16 residues. V lost 2 bases to trimming and J lost 2 bases; unmatched junction nucleotides: 6. Germline CDR1 and CDR2: LGHNA and YNFKEQ. This CDR3 reads CASSQSPGGSTDTQYF. In DNA, the CDR3 is TGTGCCAGCAGCCAATCCCCGGGGGGGTCCACAGATACGCAGTATTTT.

The V gene is TRBV20-1, the J gene TRBJ2-7; weak D call: TRBD1 (5 bases). In germline, CDR1 is DFQATT, CDR2 SNEGSKA (reference sequence). Deletions cut 3 bases from V and 0 bases from J, with 9 bases between. The length of the CDR3 is 13 residues. The CDR3 here is CSARGPHSYEQYF. DNA for the CDR3: TGCAGTGCTAGGGGGCCACACTCCTACGAGCAGTACTTC.

The chain employs TRBV4-1 and TRBJ1-2; TRBD1 matches at 7 bases. V shed 4 bases and J 0 bases; nucleotides not matched to a gene: 5. The CDR3 consists of 15 residues. Per the germline V gene, CDR1 is MGHRA and CDR2 is YSYEKL. The CDR3 DNA reads TGCGCCAGCAGCCCAGGGACAGCCACTAACTATGGCTACACCTTC. This encodes CASSPGTATNYGYTF.

V usage is TRBV12-3 or TRBV12-4 and J usage is TRBJ1-1; no firm D call. CDR3 size: 13 residues. The V and J ends lost 2 bases and 4 bases respectively, with 8 bases between them. The CDR3 here is CASSLIVATEAFF. CDR3 bases: TGTGCCAGCAGTTTAATTGTGGCCACTGAAGCTTTCTTT.

The chain joins TRBV6-5 to TRBJ1-2; D may be TRBD1 (6 bases). The germline gives CDR1 MNHEY, CDR2 SVGAGI. CDR3 size: 15 residues. V was shortened by 7 bases and J by 8 bases, with 23 bases between the two germline ends. CDR3 nucleotides: TGTGCCAGCACGTACGAGAGGGCAGGGGTGAACGGCTACACCTTC. Translation: CASTYERAGVNGYTF.